This TCR beta chain was observed in a study of blood T cells in healthy people across ages. It was with a sample-barcoded 5' primer and a J-beta primer mix that a second PCR of roughly 7 to 12 cycles was run. TCRdb processed the 5' RACE reads anew with MiXCR; each CDR3 protein has one entry. Of about 1.6 million distinct CDR3 sequences in the sample, roughly 30% were seen once. The CDR3 spans 15 residues. Germline V gene lookup returns CDR1 SGHDN and CDR2 FVKESK. The V and J ends lost 0 bases and 10 bases respectively, with 16 bases between them. This clonotype has only a few counts. Isolation recovered at least 7 million PBMCs from every sample. Extracted total RNA amounted to at least 5 micrograms for each sample.

The TCR comes from a woman aged 25 to 39 in good health. The chain uses TRBV14 and TRBJ2-1; D unresolved. Material for sequencing was blood. DNA for the CDR3: TGTGCCAGCAGCCAAGACGAAATTGGCCTCTCGGAGCAGTTCTTC. Translation: CASSQDEIGLSEQFF.